What follows is one TCR beta chain and its context. The antigen is unknown. For the second PCR, which ran for about 7 to 11 cycles, a sample-barcoded 5' primer and a J-beta primer mix were used. Each cDNA molecule carried a tag from a template-switch adaptor that contained 12 random nucleotides. TCRdb itself ran the 5' RACE reads through MiXCR, one entry per CDR3 protein. Of about 640,000 distinct CDR3 sequences listed, approximately 59% were seen once; the top ten hold 35% to 40%. The data originate from a study of blood T cells in healthy people across ages. The study, taken as a whole, reports: Nothing was known about donor CMV status, and this possibly confounded expanded clonotype changes. Observed TCR beta diversity showed a strong correlation with the percentage of naive T cells as measured by flow cytometry.

This CDR3 is built from 16 residues. V lost 3 bases, J lost 0 bases, and 16 bases lay in between. CDR1 DFQATT and CDR2 SNEGSKA come from the germline V gene (reference sequence). The receptor comes from a man between 60 and 70 years old in good health. The V and J genes are TRBV20-1 and TRBJ2-3; no clear D gene. Sequenced input: blood. The CDR3 nucleotides read TGCAGTGCTAGGCGGCTAGAGCGAATAAGCACAGATACGCAGTATTTT. It specifies CSARRLERISTDTQYF.